This is a list of T cell receptor beta chains from one sample in a study of immune evolution from preneoplasia to lung adenocarcinoma. Repertoires were generated with immunoSEQ multiplex PCR, while TCRdb's copy carries only in-frame clones and drops some. The table shows several thousand clones, with over 60% occurring only once. The sequenced sample was FFPE adjacent normal lung tissue. These receptors were collected from a person aged 55 to 79 with lung adenocarcinoma. Each CDR3 is given with its conserved first and last residue. The D gene is left open where the match is weak. The listing skips clone size in some rows; elsewhere it reads once, few, many or a size class.

V,D,size,J,DNA,CDR3
TRBV27,TRBD1,-,TRBJ2-3,TGTGCCAGCACCTTGGACAGGACTAGCACAGATACGCAGTATTTT,CASTLDRTSTDTQYF
TRBV28,-,-,TRBJ1-2,TGTGCCAGCAGTTTGAGTAACAGGGTCTATGGCTACACCTTC,CASSLSNRVYGYTF
TRBV12-5,-,-,TRBJ1-1,TGTGCTAGTGGTTTATCGGTGAGTGCCCTGAACACTGAAGCTTTCTTT,CASGLSVSALNTEAFF
TRBV15,-,-,TRBJ2-5,TGTGCCACCAGCGGTCAGGGAGGCGAGACCCAGTACTTC,CATSGQGGETQYF
TRBV11-2,-,-,TRBJ2-7,TGTGCCAGCAACCTCTTTAGGGGCTACGAGCAGTACTTC,CASNLFRGYEQYF
TRBV5-4,TRBD1,once,TRBJ1-1,TGTGCCAGCAGCGGAGGACAGGGAAGGCACACTGAAGCTTTCTTT,CASSGGQGRHTEAFF
TRBV18,TRBD2,-,TRBJ2-7,TGTGCCAGCTCACCATCTGGGGGGGAGCAGCACTTC,CASSPSGGEQHF
TRBV7-2,TRBD2,-,TRBJ2-3,TGTGCCAGCAGCTTAGTTAGCGGGGGGGCAGATACGCAGTATTTT,CASSLVSGGADTQYF
TRBV2,-,-,TRBJ2-3,TGTGCCAGCAGTGAGAACAGGGGAGGGGATACGCAGTATTTT,CASSENRGGDTQYF
TRBV6-5,-,few,TRBJ1-5,TGTGCCAGCAGTATTGGACACAATCAGCCCCAGCATTTT,CASSIGHNQPQHF
TRBV7-9,TRBD1,-,TRBJ1-2,TGTGCCAGCAGCACACAGGGGGCGGTGGACTATGGCTACACCTTC,CASSTQGAVDYGYTF
TRBV30,-,-,TRBJ1-2,TGTGCCTGGCTGAATATAGGGGGCTACACCTTC,CAWLNIGGYTF
TRBV11-2,TRBD2,-,TRBJ2-5,TGTGCCAGCAGCTTAGGGACTAGCGGATTGCAAGAGACCCAGTACTTC,CASSLGTSGLQETQYF
TRBV11-2,-,once,TRBJ2-3,TGTGCCAGCAGCTTAGGACACGGTTACACAGATACGCAGTATTTT,CASSLGHGYTDTQYF
TRBV6-4,-,-,TRBJ1-1,TGTGCCAGCAGTGAAAAAGGTGAGAACACTGAAGCTTTCTTT,CASSEKGENTEAFF
TRBV27,-,-,TRBJ2-7,TGTGCCAGCAGGTTGGGACCGGAACAGGGCTACGAGCAGTACTTC,CASRLGPEQGYEQYF
TRBV7-9,-,-,TRBJ2-6,TGTGCCAGCAGTTCGGCCGGAGGGGCCAACGTCCTGACTTTC,CASSSAGGANVLTF
TRBV9,TRBD1,-,TRBJ1-2,TGTGCCAGCAGCGCCTTCGACAGGGTAGGAAACTATGGCTACACCTTC,CASSAFDRVGNYGYTF
TRBV19,-,once,TRBJ1-1,TGTGTCAGTAGTATGAGGGGGAGTCGAGGCACTGAAGCTTTCTTT,CVSSMRGSRGTEAFF
TRBV5-1,-,-,TRBJ1-2,TGCGCCAGCAGCCGAAACGAGGGGGTGTTCGATGGCTACACCTTC,CASSRNEGVFDGYTF
TRBV6-1,TRBD1,-,TRBJ1-2,TGTGCCAGCAGTGATGGAGGGGGCTGGTATGGCTACACCTTC,CASSDGGGWYGYTF
TRBV14,TRBD2,-,TRBJ2-7,TGTGCCAGCAGCTTTGGCGGGAGCTCCTACGAGCAGTACTTC,CASSFGGSSYEQYF
TRBV25-1,-,-,TRBJ2-1,TGTGCCAGCCGCCGGGACGCCTACAATGAGCAGTTCTTC,CASRRDAYNEQFF
TRBV11-3,-,-,TRBJ2-1,TGTGCCAGCAGCTCCGAGGGCCTAGGTGCGCAGTTCTTC,CASSSEGLGAQFF
TRBV5-6,-,-,TRBJ1-1,TGTGCCAGCAGTCCAGGGTTTGGGGTGAACACTGAAGCTTTCTTT,CASSPGFGVNTEAFF
TRBV6-1,TRBD1,-,TRBJ2-5,TGTGCCAGCCGGACAGGCGACATTCAGACCCAGTACTTC,CASRTGDIQTQYF
TRBV11-2,TRBD1,-,TRBJ1-1,TGTGCCAGCAGCTTAGGAGGGACAGGGGGATTGAAGTACACTGAAGCTTTCTTT,CASSLGGTGGLKYTEAFF
TRBV9,-,-,TRBJ2-1,TGTGCCAGTGGGGTCTCCCCATCTCTCAATGAGCAGTTCTTC,CASGVSPSLNEQFF
TRBV28,-,-,TRBJ1-2,TGTGCCAGCAGTGCTCCCTCCTACTTCTATGGCTACACCTTC,CASSAPSYFYGYTF
TRBV7-8,TRBD1,-,TRBJ1-1,TGTGCCAGCAGCCTGGACAGGGGCGAAGCTTTCTTT,CASSLDRGEAFF
TRBV30,TRBD2,-,TRBJ2-7,TGTGCCTGGAGGGGCGGGAGCTACGAGCAGTACTTC,CAWRGGSYEQYF
TRBV4-2,-,medium-sized,TRBJ2-2,TGTGCCAGCTGGGCTGGTAACACCGGGGAGCTGTTTTTT,CASWAGNTGELFF
TRBV28,TRBD2,-,TRBJ2-5,TGTGCCAGCAGTTTATTTAGCGGGCCGGGGGCCCAGTACTTC,CASSLFSGPGAQYF
TRBV5-1,TRBD1,-,TRBJ2-7,TGCGCCAGCAGCTCCTGGACAGGCAAGGAGGCCTACGAGCAGTACTTC,CASSSWTGKEAYEQYF
TRBV7-2,-,-,TRBJ1-2,TGTGCCAGCAGCCTACCCGGGGGGGAAGGCTATGGCTACACCTTC,CASSLPGGEGYGYTF
TRBV28,-,-,TRBJ2-7,TGTGCCAGCGACGTAGGGGGTTCTCTTTCCTACGAGCAGTACTTC,CASDVGGSLSYEQYF
TRBV29-1,-,-,TRBJ2-5,TGCAGCGTTGAAGATCGGACCTTCGGAGAGACCCAGTACTTC,CSVEDRTFGETQYF
TRBV5-1,-,-,TRBJ2-2,TGCGCCAGCAGGCACGATAGGACCGGGGAGCTGTTTTTT,CASRHDRTGELFF
TRBV4-3,TRBD1,few,TRBJ2-4,TGCGCCAGCAGCCAAGAGCGACAGGGGGCCAAAAACATTCAGTACTTC,CASSQERQGAKNIQYF
TRBV30,TRBD1,-,TRBJ2-1,TGTGCCTGGAAGCGACAGGGCAATGAGCAGTTCTTC,CAWKRQGNEQFF
TRBV18,-,-,TRBJ2-2,TGTGCCAGCTCACCGCGTACCGGGGAGCTGTTTTTT,CASSPRTGELFF
TRBV11-3,TRBD2,-,TRBJ2-7,TGTGCCAGCAGCTTGAGCGGGAGGAGGTACGAGCAGTACTTC,CASSLSGRRYEQYF
TRBV5-4,-,-,TRBJ1-1,TGTGCCAGCAGCTTGGGCCGGACGAACACTGAAGCTTTCTTT,CASSLGRTNTEAFF
TRBV4-1,-,-,TRBJ1-5,TGCGCCAGCAGCCAATTTGAAGGACGCAATCAGCCCCAGCATTTT,CASSQFEGRNQPQHF
TRBV4-3,TRBD1,-,TRBJ2-7,TGCGCCAGCAGTCGTGACAGGGGCTATCGGAGTGGCGAGCAGTACTTC,CASSRDRGYRSGEQYF
TRBV30,-,-,TRBJ2-3,TGTGCCTGGAAGTTGGGGGGGGGCTGGCGCACAGATACGCAGTATTTT,CAWKLGGGWRTDTQYF
TRBV7-6,-,-,TRBJ2-7,TGTGCCAGCAGCAGACAAGGCTACGAGCAGTACTTC,CASSRQGYEQYF
TRBV2,TRBD1,-,TRBJ2-7,TGTGCCAGCAGTGACCAGACAGGGGCCGAGCAGTACTTC,CASSDQTGAEQYF
TRBV10-3,-,-,TRBJ1-5,TGTGCCACCAGGGGCGCCCCCAATCAGCCCCAGCATTTT,CATRGAPNQPQHF
TRBV4-2,-,-,TRBJ1-4,TGTGCCAGCAGCCAAGAAAGGACGCGGGATGAAAAACTGTTTTTT,CASSQERTRDEKLFF
TRBV11-2,-,-,TRBJ1-2,TGTGCCAGCAGCAGTGAGTCAACCAGAAAGACCTATGGCTACACCTTC,CASSSESTRKTYGYTF
TRBV18,TRBD1,-,TRBJ2-7,TGTGCCAGCTCTGGGGCCGGGACAGGGGGCTACGAGCAGTACTTC,CASSGAGTGGYEQYF
TRBV11-2,-,-,TRBJ2-1,TGTGCCAGCAGCTTAGAGGGCAGGGTGGACAATGAGCAGTTCTTC,CASSLEGRVDNEQFF
TRBV28,TRBD2,-,TRBJ2-2,TGTGCCAGCAGACCGGGGGGGCCGAACACCGGGGAGCTGTTTTTT,CASRPGGPNTGELFF